These 27 T cell receptor beta chains were sequenced from one sample in a study of regulatory T cells in long-lasting Graves disease. Time point of the sample: newly diagnosed GD, antithyroid drugs for less than 3 months. Preparation of the TCR library used RNA extracted from PBMCs. With iRepertoire HTBI primers and Arm-PCR of CDR3 regions, TCR beta libraries were built. TCRdb ran MiXCR on the multiplex PCR reads and lists one entry per CDR3 protein. The sample records about 620,000 distinct CDR3 sequences, 16% being singletons. These sequences were also reported in another study, on T cells in Graves' hyperthyroidism and ophthalmopathy.

This specimen consisted of peripheral blood mononuclear cells (PBMCs), obtained at new diagnosis, from a patient treated with antithyroid drugs. These receptors originate from a woman aged 25 to 39 with Graves disease.

This clonotype was recorded a few times. V usage is TRBV3-1 and J usage is TRBJ1-2, with D unclear. V was clipped by 5 bases and J by 8 bases, with 18 bases between them. This CDR3 contains 14 residues. Germline V gene lookup returns CDR1 LGHDT and CDR2 YNNKEL (reference sequence). The CDR3 sequence: CASSYSRAPEGYTF. The DNA of the CDR3 is TGTGCCAGCAGCTACTCCCGGGCCCCGGAGGGCTACACCTTC.

This clonotype was detected a few times. The chain carries TRBV5-6 and TRBJ1-5, with D hard to call. The CDR3 has 17 amino acids. CDR1 and CDR2 (germline): SGHDT, YYEEEE. Between the trimmed V and J ends, which lost 4 bases and 3 bases, there was a span of 20 bases. CDR3 nucleotides: TGTGCCAGCAGCCGACGGTCGGGTAGAGGGCTCAATCAGCCCCAGCATTTT. It yields the protein CASSRRSGRGLNQPQHF.

This clonotype was detected ten times or more. The chain combines TRBV6-2 or TRBV6-3 with TRBJ2-1; the D is unclear. CDR3 length equals 16 residues. Germline values: CDR1 MNHEY, CDR2 SVGEGT. Trimming removed 2 bases from V and 2 bases from J, with 13 bases in between. The CDR3: CASSYSGIQPYNEQFF. The CDR3, as DNA: TGTGCCAGCAGTTACAGTGGCATCCAACCCTACAATGAGCAGTTCTTC.

This clonotype was seen a handful of times. A much larger clone is a single base away; this may be a read error. The chain recombines TRBV28 with TRBJ2-3; D gene uncertain. Germline V gene lookup returns CDR1 MDHEN and CDR2 SYDVKM. The V and J ends lost 4 bases and 5 bases respectively, with 4 bases between them. The CDR3 spans 11 residues. The CDR3 sequence: CASSSIDTQYF. For the CDR3, the DNA is TGTGCCAGCAGTTCAATAGATACGCAGTATTTT. Full variable domain (outside the CDR3, taken from reference TRBV28 and TRBJ2-3): DVKVTQSSRYLVKRTGEKVFLECVQDMDHENMFWYRQDPGLGLRLIYFSYDVKMKEKGDIPEGYSVSREKKERFSLILESASTNQTSMYLCASSSIDTQYFGPGTRLTVL.

The genes are TRBV6-2 or TRBV6-3 and TRBJ1-5, with D perhaps TRBD1 (5 bases). Germline V lookup: CDR1 MNHEY, CDR2 SVGEGT. Trimming pared 2 bases from V and 7 bases from J, leaving 15 bases between. This CDR3 comprises 15 residues. For the CDR3, the DNA is TGTGCCAGCAGTTACCGTGCAGCCCGGGGGCAGCCCCAGCATTTT. Translated: CASSYRAARGQPQHF.

J is TRBJ2-3 and V is TRBV7-9, with TRBD2 matching 8 bases. V shed 5 bases, J shed 5 bases, and the junction held 3 bases outside the gene matches. CDR3 length: 13 amino acids. Germline assignment: CDR1 SEHNR and CDR2 FQNEAQ (reference sequence). The CDR3 bases are TGTGCCAGCAGCACGACTAGCGAAGATACGCAGTATTTT. This codes for CASSTTSEDTQYF.

This clonotype was observed a few times. This rearrangement joins TRBV2 to TRBJ2-2; TRBD2 matches at 8 bases. Germline V gives CDR1 SNHLY, CDR2 FYNNEI. This CDR3 has 15 residues. V lost 7 bases and J lost 7; bases outside the gene matches: 11. In DNA form, the CDR3 reads TGTGCCAGCAAGGACCAGCGGGAGAGGGGCGGGGAGCTGTTTTTT. Translated, it gives CASKDQRERGGELFF.

Concerning this clonotype: A read error may account for a junction end that differs from germline. The rearrangement links TRBV5-1 to TRBJ2-2, with 8 bases identical to TRBD2. The CDR3 totals 17 residues. Germline CDR1 SGHRS, CDR2 YFSETQ. CDR3 bases: TGCGCCGGCAGCCCAGAGCTAGCGGGCGTGAACACCGGGGAGCTGTTTTTT. Translation: CAGSPELAGVNTGELFF.

This clonotype was detected ten times or more. The chain recombines TRBV28 with TRBJ2-1, with 11 bases identical to TRBD2. In germline, CDR1 is MDHEN, CDR2 SYDVKM. The CDR3 covers 16 residues. V was clipped by 5 bases and J by 4 bases; unmatched bases: 7. This CDR3 is CASSPPVAGGYNEQFF. The CDR3 DNA is TGTGCCAGCAGTCCCCCGGTAGCGGGAGGGTACAATGAGCAGTTCTTC.

The J gene is TRBJ1-2, the V gene TRBV7-9, with D possibly matching TRBD1 (6 bases). The germline V gene has CDR1 SEHNR and CDR2 FQNEAQ (reference sequence). Trimming removed 3 bases at V and 8 bases at J, with 19 bases between. The CDR3 has 15 residues. In nucleotides, the CDR3 is TGTGCCAGCAGCTTTGGGAAGGGGGGAGAGAAAGGCTACACCTTC. Its translation is CASSFGKGGEKGYTF.

The rearrangement uses TRBV7-2 and TRBJ1-6; no clear D gene. The CDR3 covers 14 residues. Germline loops: CDR1 SGHTA, CDR2 FQGNSA. The V gene lost 6 bases and the J gene lost 9 bases, with 15 bases spanning the gap. CDR3 sequence reads: CASRPGLFGSPLHF. CDR3 in DNA: TGTGCCAGCAGACCGGGGTTATTCGGTTCACCCCTCCACTTT. Supplemented by reference TRBV7-2 and TRBJ1-6, the full variable domain reads GAGVSQSPSNKVTEKGKDVELRCDPISGHTALYWYRQSLGQGLEFLIYFQGNSAPDKSGLPSDRFSAERTGGSVSTLTIQRTQQEDSAVYLCASRPGLFGSPLHFGNGTRLTVT.

This clonotype has at least ten counts. The chain uses TRBV7-8 and TRBJ2-3, with 13 nucleotides matching TRBD2. The germline gives CDR1 SGHVS, CDR2 FQNEAQ. The ends lost 5 bases at V and 1 base at J; junction bases unmatched: 9. There are 18 residues in the CDR3. This CDR3 is CASSRDVGLAGGTDTQYF. CDR3 in DNA: TGTGCCAGCAGCCGAGATGTAGGACTAGCGGGGGGCACAGATACGCAGTATTTT.

V usage is TRBV19 and J usage is TRBJ1-3; tentatively, D is TRBD1 (5 bases). CDR3 length equals 13 residues. The germline CDR1 and CDR2 sequences are LNHDA and SQIVND (reference sequence). V gave up 6 bases and J gave up 7 bases, with 13 bases separating them. CDR3 sequence reads: CASSLGDRNTIYF. DNA of the CDR3: TGTGCCAGTAGCCTTGGGGACCGCAACACCATATATTTT.

This clonotype was recorded a few times. The rearrangement uses TRBV13 and TRBJ2-1, with 8 bases matching TRBD1. Germline V lookup: CDR1 PRHDT, CDR2 FYEKMQ (reference sequence). The CDR3 has 16 amino acids. After removal of 5 bases from V and 2 bases from J, the junction contained 8 bases not matched to a gene. The CDR3 DNA sequence: TGTGCCAGCAGCGCCTACAGGGGGAATACCTACAATGAGCAGTTCTTC. Residues: CASSAYRGNTYNEQFF.

In this sample, this clonotype turned up many times. This rearrangement joins TRBV2 to TRBJ1-5; D is unclear. V lost 3 bases and J 2 bases, leaving 8 bases between the germline ends. CDR3 size: 14 residues. Germline V lookup: CDR1 SNHLY, CDR2 FYNNEI. CDR3 sequence reads: CASSDTRGNQPQHF. CDR3 bases: TGTGCCAGCAGTGACACGAGGGGCAATCAGCCCCAGCATTTT.

This rearrangement joins TRBV28 to TRBJ1-1; D not certain. The CDR3 is 15 residues long. V was trimmed by 2 bases and J by 5 bases, leaving 15 bases between them. Germline V lookup: CDR1 MDHEN, CDR2 SYDVKM. Here the CDR3 DNA reads TGTGCCAGCAGTTTAGAAATGGGTGGAGGGACTGAAGCTTTCTTT. Its translation is CASSLEMGGGTEAFF.

This clonotype was recorded a few times. J is TRBJ2-1 and V is TRBV5-8, with 10 bases lining up with TRBD2. Germline V gene sequence: CDR1 SGHTS, CDR2 YDEGEE. V dropped 4 bases and J dropped 7; count of bases not matched to a gene: 8. The CDR3 length is 15 residues. The CDR3 protein is CASSRGLASRNEQFF. CDR3 nucleotide sequence: TGTGCCAGCAGCAGGGGACTAGCGAGTAGGAATGAGCAGTTCTTC.

This clonotype was found many times. V is TRBV2 and J is TRBJ1-4; 7 positions agree with TRBD1. Germline-derived CDR1 and CDR2 are SNHLY and FYNNEI. V lost 7 bases, J lost 4 bases, and 9 bases stayed unmatched. This CDR3 is built from 15 residues. CDR3 sequence (DNA): TGTGCCAGCATCCGACAGGGCCAGAGTAATGAAAAACTGTTTTTT. Translation: CASIRQGQSNEKLFF. The full variable domain, rest sourced from reference TRBV2 and TRBJ1-4, is EPEVTQTPSHQVTQMGQEVILRCVPISNHLYFYWYRQILGQKVEFLVSFYNNEISEKSEIFDDQFSVERPDGSNFTLKIRSTKLEDSAMYFCASIRQGQSNEKLFFGSGTQLSVL.

This clonotype was seen ten or more times. The V and J genes are TRBV28 and TRBJ1-5; TRBD1 aligns across 7 bases. The CDR3 consists of 14 residues. Germline V CDR1 and CDR2: MDHEN, SYDVKM. The junction had 7 bases not matched to a gene; V was cut back by 7 bases and J by 4 bases. CDR3 protein: CASTAGTANQPQHF. In nucleotides, the CDR3 is TGTGCCAGCACCGCCGGGACAGCTAATCAGCCCCAGCATTTT.

This clonotype has a count of ten or more. The chain has TRBV2 and TRBJ2-7, with 9 bases aligning to TRBD1. CDR3 length equals 15 residues. The J segment lost 0 bases and the V segment lost 4 bases, leaving 4 bases of the junction unmatched. Germline V CDR1 and CDR2: SNHLY, FYNNEI. The DNA of the CDR3 is TGTGCCAGCAGTGGCCAGGACAGGGGCTCCTACGAGCAGTACTTC. This gives the protein CASSGQDRGSYEQYF.

The table lists this clonotype with many counts. This chain connects TRBV7-9 to TRBJ1-2; D call uncertain. V shed 4 bases and J shed 0 bases, with 6 bases lying between them. CDR3 size: 13 residues. Germline V gene lookup returns CDR1 SEHNR and CDR2 FQNEAQ (reference sequence). Here the CDR3 DNA reads TGTGCCAGCAGCTCGGGGTCTAACTATGGCTACACCTTC. This sequence encodes CASSSGSNYGYTF.

Points on this clonotype: A much larger clone sits a single nucleotide away, making a read error possible. The conserved phenylalanine or tryptophan normally closing the CDR3 is absent here, so this likely arose from a read error. The chain has TRBV2 and TRBJ2-1; 10 bases agree with TRBD1. The DNA end is more similar to TRBJ2-5, so the J call may be wrong. CDR1 is SNHLY and CDR2 is FYNNEI in the germline V gene. This CDR3 has 15 amino acids. CDR3 amino acids: CASSERQGAGETQYL. CDR3 DNA: TGTGCCAGCAGTGAAAGACAGGGGGCAGGGGAGACCCAGTACCTC.

The CDR3 DNA reads as TGTGCCAGCAGCTTATTTACAGGGAACACCGGGGAGCTGTTTTTT. It translates to CASSLFTGNTGELFF. The chain is built from TRBV7-2 and TRBJ2-2; D might be TRBD1 (5 bases). Germline lookup yields CDR1 SGHTA and CDR2 FQGNSA. V shed 2 bases and J shed 1 base, with 8 bases lying between them. The CDR3 runs to 15 residues.

In regard to this clonotype: A much larger clone lies one base from this, so it may be a read error. The chain is built from TRBV3-1 and TRBJ1-2; TRBD1 is a possible D gene (6 bases). The CDR3 is 15 amino acids. Trimming pared 4 bases from V and 8 bases from J, leaving 20 bases between. Germline values: CDR1 LGHDT, CDR2 YNNKEL (reference sequence). The CDR3 loop is CASSLLERTAEGYTF. CDR3 nucleotides: TGTGCCAGCAGCCTACTGGAAAGGACAGCCGAGGGCTACACCTTC.

This clonotype has ten or more counts. The gene calls are TRBV7-2 and TRBJ1-5; unclear D gene. Germline V gene lookup returns CDR1 SGHTA and CDR2 FQGNSA. Deletions cut 3 bases from V and 3 bases from J, with 12 bases between. CDR3 length: 15 amino acids. The CDR3 bases are TGTGCCAGCAGCTTTAATGGACTGTTCAATCAGCCCCAGCATTTT. Its translation is CASSFNGLFNQPQHF.

This clonotype turned up a few times. The chain carries TRBV5-6 and TRBJ2-3, with 9 bases matching TRBD1. Germline CDR1 reads SGHDT; CDR2 reads YYEEEE. This CDR3 has 12 amino acids. Trimming removed 6 bases from V and 9 bases from J; junction bases left unmatched: 5. This CDR3 reads CASNVGTGTQYF. In DNA, the CDR3 is TGTGCCAGCAACGTCGGGACAGGGACGCAGTATTTT.

This chain joins TRBV24-1 and TRBJ2-2, with 7 bases matching TRBD2. After removal of 0 bases from V and 8 bases from J, the junction contained 11 bases not matched to a gene. The CDR3 contains 17 residues. Per the germline V gene, CDR1 is KGHDR and CDR2 is SFDVKD. The CDR3 sequence: CATSDLSYGGRPGELFF. The CDR3 coding sequence is TGTGCCACCAGTGATTTGTCCTATGGCGGGAGACCAGGGGAGCTGTTTTTT.